This T cell receptor beta chain was identified in a study of blood T cell repertoires in COVID-19. Overall study: The study drew acute and convalescent COVID-19 samples from the United States, Italy and Spain. The analysed material was cDNA or gDNA that came from T cells, B-cell-depleted T cells, or PBMCs.

Original analysis: For nucleated cells, counts were estimated from reference gene primer amplification. Assay used: immunoSEQ multiplex PCR; TCRdb lists only in-frame clones, some missing. V and J calls and clone size come straight from that table; D and trimming were deduced from the DNA. Among fewer than 80,000 clones, roughly 71% were seen once, and the ten largest hold 28%. Germline CDR1 and CDR2: MNHEY and SVGEGT. The V segment lost 0 bases and the J segment 8 bases; nucleotides outside the gene matches: 11. The CDR3 contains 17 residues. This clonotype was sampled from a woman aged 80 or over with acute or convalescent COVID-19. The specimen sequenced was peripheral blood. The V gene is TRBV6-2 or TRBV6-3, the J gene TRBJ2-1, with 9 bases aligning to TRBD2. The CDR3 region is CASSYSFAGGRLDEQFF. In DNA, the CDR3 is TGTGCCAGCAGTTACTCATTTGCGGGAGGGCGTCTCGATGAGCAGTTCTTC.